The source of this T cell receptor (beta chain) is a study of blood T cell repertoires in COVID-19. Overall study context: Sites across the United States, Italy and Spain contributed samples from acute and convalescent COVID-19. The analysed material was cDNA or gDNA that came from T cells, B-cell-depleted T cells, or PBMCs.

Authors' analysis steps: Nucleated cell number was recorded as an estimate derived from reference gene primer amplification. Sequenced by immunoSEQ multiplex PCR; TCRdb stores in-frame clones only, minus some. The DNA was the basis for D and trimming; V, J and clone size are from that table. Of approximately 82,000 clones listed, approximately 82% are singletons. Germline-derived CDR1 and CDR2 are SEHNR and FQNEAQ (reference sequence). The V and J ends lost 5 bases and 2 bases, in that order; junction bases with no gene match: 9. The CDR3 has 16 amino acids. The rearrangement joins TRBV7-9 to TRBJ1-3; 7 bases are shared with TRBD1. Sequencing was carried out using peripheral blood. This receptor was identified in a woman in her seventies with acute or convalescent COVID-19. CDR3 sequence: CASSPQTGTPGNTIYF. DNA for the CDR3: TGTGCCAGCAGCCCCCAGACAGGGACTCCTGGAAACACCATATATTTT.